Each of the 2 T cell receptor beta chains below was sequenced from the same sample in a study of blood T cell repertoires in COVID-19. Data came from immunoSEQ multiplex PCR; TCRdb stores just in-frame clones and leaves some out. The sample has more than 45,000 clones, about nine tenths seen once. Specimen: peripheral blood. These receptors were obtained from a human donor in a cohort sampled during active COVID-19.

The J gene is TRBJ2-5, the V gene TRBV9, with 8 positions matching TRBD2. The CDR3 covers 15 residues. CDR1 SGDLS and CDR2 YYNGEE come from the germline V gene. The trim removed 3 bases at V and 5 bases at J, leaving 9 bases unmatched. Here the CDR3 DNA reads TGTGCCAGCAGCGGGTCGGGAGGGCCGGAGGAGACCCAGTACTTC. It is translated as CASSGSGGPEETQYF.

The J gene is TRBJ2-7, the V gene TRBV19; tentative D call: TRBD2 (5 bases). Trimming pared 0 bases from V and 2 bases from J, leaving 8 bases between. This CDR3 comprises 14 residues. The V gene's germline CDR1 is LNHDA and CDR2 SQIVND (reference sequence). This chain's CDR3 is CASSIEGGPYEQYF. The DNA for the CDR3 is TGTGCCAGTAGTATAGAAGGAGGCCCCTACGAGCAGTACTTC.